The next 12 T cell receptor beta chains were all read from a single sample in a study of identical twins. Each CDR3 protein gets one entry after TCRdb re-called the 5' RACE reads with MiXCR. Of a few hundred thousand distinct CDR3 sequences listed, roughly 8.7% are singletons. These data were also reused for a study on yellow fever vaccine responses in identical twins.

Sequenced: CD8+ T cells sorted from blood. The receptors derive from a woman aged 18-29 years in good health.

This clonotype has just a few counts. The chain couples TRBV10-3 to TRBJ2-3, with D hard to call. The CDR3 extends over 14 amino acids. In germline, CDR1 is ENHRY, CDR2 SYGVKD. Trimming pared 5 bases from V and 0 bases from J, leaving 9 bases between. The CDR3 nucleotides read TGTGCCATCAGTCCAGGTTCTAGCACAGATACGCAGTATTTT. This codes for CAISPGSSTDTQYF.

In its sample, this clonotype was seen a few times. The chain combines TRBV11-3 with TRBJ1-1, with D unclear. CDR1 SGHNT and CDR2 YENEEA come from the germline V gene. V was pared by 4 bases and J by 1 base, with 10 bases between. The CDR3 has 14 amino acids. For the CDR3, the DNA is TGTGCCAGCAGCTCCCCCGGAGGGAACACTGAAGCTTTCTTT. Protein sequence: CASSSPGGNTEAFF.

The chain couples TRBV7-3 to TRBJ1-1; D not certain. V was cut by 1 base and J by 1 base, with 4 bases left in between. The CDR3 covers 13 residues. From germline, CDR1 is SGHTA and CDR2 FQGTGA. CDR3 DNA sequence: TGTGCCAGCAGCTTAATGGCGAACACTGAAGCTTTCTTT. It codes for CASSLMANTEAFF. The full variable domain, in which reference TRBV7-3 and TRBJ1-1 provide the parts outside the CDR3, is GAGVSQTPSNKVTEKGKYVELRCDPISGHTALYWYRQSLGQGPEFLIYFQGTGAADDSGLPNDRFFAVRPEGSVSTLKIQRTERGDSAVYLCASSLMANTEAFFGQGTRLTVV.

Ten or more counts support this clonotype. J is TRBJ2-7 and V is TRBV12-3 or TRBV12-4; 8 nucleotides agree with TRBD1. The V segment lost 0 bases and the J segment 5 bases; nucleotides outside the gene matches: 6. There are 15 residues in the CDR3. CDR3 in DNA: TGTGCCAGCAGTTTAGCCCTATTGACAGGGGACGAGCAGTACTTC. It is translated as CASSLALLTGDEQYF.

The rearrangement uses TRBV7-2 and TRBJ2-7, with D uncertain. Germline assignment: CDR1 SGHTA and CDR2 FQGNSA. The germline V and J ends were trimmed by 1 base and 3 bases, with 10 bases remaining between them. The CDR3 consists of 14 residues. The chain's CDR3 is CASSLGRGLYEQYF. In DNA, the CDR3 is TGTGCCAGCAGCTTAGGGCGCGGTCTCTACGAGCAGTACTTC.

This clonotype was seen ten or more times. V and J are TRBV5-1 and TRBJ2-3, with 9 bases aligning to TRBD2. The trim removed 0 bases at V and 4 bases at J, leaving 6 bases unmatched. This CDR3 spans 16 amino acids. Germline loops: CDR1 SGHRS, CDR2 YFSETQ. The CDR3 nucleotides are TGCGCCAGCAGCTTGGAGCGGGGGGCTGCGGCAGATACGCAGTATTTT. It is translated as CASSLERGAAADTQYF. The entire variable domain, with the rest obtained from reference TRBV5-1 and TRBJ2-3, is as follows: KAGVTQTPRYLIKTRGQQVTLSCSPISGHRSVSWYQQTPGQGLQFLFEYFSETQRNKGNFPGRFSGRQFSNSRSEMNVSTLELGDSALYLCASSLERGAAADTQYFGPGTRLTVL.

The sample holds many counts of this clonotype. V is TRBV7-9 and J is TRBJ2-5, with TRBD2 identical over 9 bases. The CDR3 covers 14 residues. The trim removed 8 bases at V and 4 bases at J, leaving 8 bases unmatched. Germline-derived CDR1 and CDR2 are SEHNR and FQNEAQ (reference sequence). DNA of the CDR3: TGTGCCAGCGGATTAGCGGGGGCTCGAGAGACCCAGTACTTC. It codes for CASGLAGARETQYF.

This clonotype came up many times. The rearrangement links TRBV4-3 to TRBJ2-1; possible D gene TRBD2, 6 bases. Looked up from germline, CDR1 is LGHNA and CDR2 is YSLEER. The CDR3 covers 16 residues. Trimming shortened V by 0 bases and J by 4 bases, and 13 bases separated the two germline ends. The CDR3: CASSQDRRELYNEQFF. CDR3 in DNA: TGCGCCAGCAGCCAAGATAGGAGGGAACTTTACAATGAGCAGTTCTTC.

V and J are TRBV20-1 and TRBJ1-1; weak D call: TRBD1 (5 bases). This CDR3 has 13 residues. Germline V lookup: CDR1 DFQATT, CDR2 SNEGSKA (reference sequence). V lost 5 bases and J 3 bases, leaving 13 bases between the germline ends. The CDR3 region has the DNA TGCAGTGCTCGGGACTCTGGGTACACTGAAGCTTTCTTT. It translates to CSARDSGYTEAFF.

The chain joins TRBV7-8 to TRBJ2-1, with 9 bases matching TRBD2. After removal of 1 base from V and 6 bases from J, the junction contained 7 bases not matched to a gene. Germline V gives CDR1 SGHVS, CDR2 FQNEAQ. The CDR3 has 16 residues. For the CDR3, the DNA is TGTGCCAGCAGCTTAGAGACTAGCGGAACTCTCAATGAGCAGTTCTTC. It specifies CASSLETSGTLNEQFF.

This clonotype was seen ten or more times. The V call is TRBV4-1, the J call TRBJ2-7; TRBD1 aligns across 9 bases. The CDR3 is made up of 16 amino acids. Germline CDR1 and CDR2: MGHRA and YSYEKL. V shed 0 bases and J 4 bases; nucleotides not matched to a gene: 7. CDR3: CASSQDGGQGFYEQYF. DNA for the CDR3: TGCGCCAGCAGCCAAGATGGGGGACAGGGATTTTACGAGCAGTACTTC.

In DNA form, the CDR3 reads TGTGCCAGCAGTTACTCACGCACGCCCGCGAACAGGGGAAACACCGGGGAGCTGTTTTTT. This encodes CASSYSRTPANRGNTGELFF. The chain joins TRBV6-2 or TRBV6-3 to TRBJ2-2; TRBD1 matches at 7 bases. V dropped 0 bases and J dropped 2; count of bases not matched to a gene: 15. The CDR3 length is 20 residues. The germline CDR1 and CDR2 sequences are MNHEY and SVGEGT.